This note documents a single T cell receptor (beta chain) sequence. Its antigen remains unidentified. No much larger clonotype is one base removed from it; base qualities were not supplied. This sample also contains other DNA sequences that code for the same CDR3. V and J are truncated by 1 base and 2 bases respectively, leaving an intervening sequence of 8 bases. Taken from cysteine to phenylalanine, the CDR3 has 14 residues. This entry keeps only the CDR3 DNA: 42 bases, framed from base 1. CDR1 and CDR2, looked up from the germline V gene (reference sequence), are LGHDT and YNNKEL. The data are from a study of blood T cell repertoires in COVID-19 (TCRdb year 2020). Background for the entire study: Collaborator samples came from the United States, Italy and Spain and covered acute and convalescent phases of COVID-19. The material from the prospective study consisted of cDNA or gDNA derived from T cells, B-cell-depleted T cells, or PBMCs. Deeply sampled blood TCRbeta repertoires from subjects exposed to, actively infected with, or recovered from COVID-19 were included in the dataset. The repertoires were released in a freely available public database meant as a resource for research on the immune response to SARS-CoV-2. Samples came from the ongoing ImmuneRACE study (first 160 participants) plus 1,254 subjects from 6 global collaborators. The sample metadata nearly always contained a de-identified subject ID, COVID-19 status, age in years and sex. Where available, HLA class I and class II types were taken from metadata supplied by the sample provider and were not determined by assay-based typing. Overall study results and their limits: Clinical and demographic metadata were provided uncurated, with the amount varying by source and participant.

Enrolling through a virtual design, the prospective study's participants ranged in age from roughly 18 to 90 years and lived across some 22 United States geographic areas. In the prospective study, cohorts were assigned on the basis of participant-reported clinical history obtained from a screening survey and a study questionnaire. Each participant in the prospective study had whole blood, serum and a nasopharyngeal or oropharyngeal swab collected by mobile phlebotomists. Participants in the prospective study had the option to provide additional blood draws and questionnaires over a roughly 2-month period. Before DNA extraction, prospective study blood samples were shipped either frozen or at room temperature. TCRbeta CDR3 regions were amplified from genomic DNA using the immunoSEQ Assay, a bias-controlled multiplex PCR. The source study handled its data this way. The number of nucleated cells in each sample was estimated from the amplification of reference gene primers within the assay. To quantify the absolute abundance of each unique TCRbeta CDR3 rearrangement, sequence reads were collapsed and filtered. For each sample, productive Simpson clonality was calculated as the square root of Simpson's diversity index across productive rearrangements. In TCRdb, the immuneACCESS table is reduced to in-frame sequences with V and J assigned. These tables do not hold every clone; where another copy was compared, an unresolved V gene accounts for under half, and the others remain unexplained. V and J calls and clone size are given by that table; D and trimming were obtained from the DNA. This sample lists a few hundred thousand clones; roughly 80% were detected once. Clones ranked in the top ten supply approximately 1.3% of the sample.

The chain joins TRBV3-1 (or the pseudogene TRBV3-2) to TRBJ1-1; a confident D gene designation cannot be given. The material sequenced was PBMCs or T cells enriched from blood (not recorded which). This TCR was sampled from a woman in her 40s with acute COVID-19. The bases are TGTGCCAGCAGCCAAGTAGAGGGTAACACTGAAGCTTTCTTT. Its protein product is CASSQVEGNTEAFF.